Included here is one TCR beta chain sequence, with context. The sample is drawn from a study of blood T cell repertoires in COVID-19. Whole-study context: Spain, Italy and the United States supplied samples that represented acute and convalescent COVID-19.

CDR3 length: 15 amino acids. In germline, CDR1 is MGHRA, CDR2 YSYEKL. Trimming at V came to 3 bases and at J to 2 bases, leaving 7 bases not matched to a gene. How the authors handled the data: Estimation of nucleated cell counts relied on the amplification of reference gene primers. The protocol was immunoSEQ multiplex PCR, while the TCRdb copy is restricted to in-frame clones and leaves out a portion. Clone size and V and J calls were adopted from that table, with D and trimming inferred from the DNA. In the table there are nearly 65,000 clones, around 80% of which are singletons. This chain uses TRBV4-1 with TRBJ2-7, with TRBD2 matching over 7 bases. Sequenced input: peripheral blood. The source is a human donor in a cohort sampled during active COVID-19. The CDR3 region is CASSQAPGTTYEQYF. CDR3 nucleotides: TGCGCCAGCAGCCAGGCCCCCGGGACTACCTACGAGCAGTACTTC.